The 21 T cell receptor beta chains below come from one sample, sequenced in a study of STAT5B mutations in CD4+ large granular lymphocyte leukemia. Sequencing was performed with immunoSEQ multiplex PCR; in TCRdb, only in-frame clones are kept and a portion is missing. The table has 20,000 to 25,000 clones, about two thirds seen once. The material sequenced was CD4+ T cells from blood buffy coats. The receptors here all came from a human donor in good health.

The chain links TRBV19 to TRBJ1-6; possibly TRBD1 for D (6 bases). CDR1 and CDR2 (germline): LNHDA, SQIVND (reference sequence). There are 15 residues in the CDR3. Trimming left V 10 bases short and J 0 bases short, with 13 bases between. In DNA form, the CDR3 reads TGTGCCACCAGACAGGAGAGCTCCTATAATTCACCCCTCCACTTT. Its protein is CATRQESSYNSPLHF.

This chain links TRBV28 with TRBJ2-7; D gene unclear. The CDR3 consists of 12 residues. CDR1 MDHEN and CDR2 SYDVKM come from the germline V gene. V was clipped by 4 bases and J by 5 bases, with 9 bases between them. CDR3 sequence: CASSSTYDEQYF. The CDR3 DNA is TGTGCCAGCAGTTCTACCTACGACGAGCAGTACTTC.

This clone has only a few counts. This chain connects TRBV5-1 to TRBJ1-1; no clear D gene. This CDR3 spans 13 amino acids. Trimming removed 7 bases from V and 7 bases from J, with 17 bases in between. Per the germline V gene, CDR1 is SGHRS and CDR2 is YFSETQ. The CDR3 coding sequence is TGCGCCAGCGCCGGCGGAGGGCGTGGTGAAGCTTTCTTT. As protein: CASAGGGRGEAFF.

This clone was seen only a few times. V and J are TRBV18 and TRBJ1-4; no clear D gene. Per germline, CDR1 KGHSH and CDR2 LQKENI. The CDR3 sequence is 14 residues long. V dropped 6 bases and J dropped 3 bases, with 11 bases sitting between them. The CDR3 loop reads CASSSGHANEKLFF. Here the CDR3 DNA reads TGTGCCAGCTCGTCCGGGCATGCTAATGAAAAACTGTTTTTT.

The genes are TRBV2 and TRBJ2-1; 12 bases are shared with TRBD2. Germline V gene sequence: CDR1 SNHLY, CDR2 FYNNEI. V was clipped by 2 bases and J by 0 bases; unmatched bases: 8. This CDR3 is built from 19 residues. The CDR3: CASSEMGLAGVSSYNEQFF. The CDR3 nucleotides read TGTGCCAGCAGTGAAATGGGACTAGCGGGTGTTAGCTCCTACAATGAGCAGTTCTTC. The variable domain in full, completed from reference TRBV2 and TRBJ2-1, reads EPEVTQTPSHQVTQMGQEVILRCVPISNHLYFYWYRQILGQKVEFLVSFYNNEISEKSEIFDDQFSVERPDGSNFTLKIRSTKLEDSAMYFCASSEMGLAGVSSYNEQFFGPGTRLTVL.

The gene calls are TRBV10-3 and TRBJ1-2; D is undetermined. Deletions cut 3 bases from V and 7 bases from J, with 15 bases between. The CDR3 covers 14 residues. Germline CDR1 ENHRY, CDR2 SYGVKD. CDR3 nucleotide sequence: TGTGCCATCAGTGACTCTACGGCGGGTCTTGGCTACACCTTC. The encoded protein is CAISDSTAGLGYTF.

The chain links TRBV7-3 to TRBJ1-4; the match to TRBD1 covers 7 bases. The CDR3 is 14 residues long. V lost 5 bases to trimming and J lost 8 bases; unmatched junction nucleotides: 8. CDR1 is SGHTA, CDR2 FQGTGA, per germline. Here the CDR3 reads CASSRTGQDEKLFF. Written as DNA, the CDR3 is TGTGCCAGCAGCCGGACCGGACAGGACGAAAAACTGTTTTTT.

J is TRBJ2-3 and V is TRBV18; 10 positions match TRBD2. The CDR3 loop spans 16 amino acids. The ends lost 3 bases at V and 2 bases at J; junction bases unmatched: 5. Germline V gene data show CDR1 as KGHSH and CDR2 as LQKENI. In nucleotides, the CDR3 is TGTGCCAGCTCACCCCTAGCGGGGGATCCCACAGATACGCAGTATTTT. Translating gives CASSPLAGDPTDTQYF. Full variable domain (outside the CDR3, taken from reference TRBV18 and TRBJ2-3): NAGVMQNPRHLVRRRGQEARLRCSPMKGHSHVYWYRQLPEEGLKFMVYLQKENIIDESGMPKERFSAEFPKEGPSILRIQQVVRGDSAAYFCASSPLAGDPTDTQYFGPGTRLTVL.

The gene calls are TRBV4-1 and TRBJ2-7; a weak D match, TRBD1 (6 bases). Germline lookup yields CDR1 MGHRA and CDR2 YSYEKL. The CDR3 sequence is 14 residues long. Trimming cost V 0 bases and J 6 bases, with 12 bases left between them. This chain's CDR3 is CASSQEGQGSEQYF. CDR3 DNA: TGCGCCAGCAGCCAAGAGGGGCAGGGGAGCGAGCAGTACTTC.

V usage is TRBV15 and J usage is TRBJ2-5; TRBD2 matches at 7 bases. The CDR3 extends over 14 amino acids. Germline CDR1 LNHNV, CDR2 YYDKDF (reference sequence). The ends lost 0 bases at V and 5 bases at J; junction bases unmatched: 3. The CDR3 loop is CATSREGGGETQYF. CDR3 DNA: TGTGCCACCAGCAGAGAGGGGGGAGGGGAGACCCAGTACTTC.

In this sample, this clone turned up once. The genes are TRBV10-3 and TRBJ1-2; 7 bases align to TRBD1. The V segment lost 5 bases and the J segment 3 bases; nucleotides outside the gene matches: 9. The germline CDR1 and CDR2 sequences are ENHRY and SYGVKD. CDR3 length equals 15 residues. As DNA, the CDR3 is TGTGCCATCAGTACATTCTCTACAGGGGACTATGGCTACACCTTC. Amino acids: CAISTFSTGDYGYTF.

The rearrangement joins TRBV28 to TRBJ2-2; 10 nucleotides match TRBD1. The germline V gene encodes CDR1 MDHEN and CDR2 SYDVKM. The CDR3 loop spans 18 amino acids. V was clipped by 7 bases and J by 0 bases; unmatched bases: 11. The CDR3 here is CASKPRQGANSNTGELFF. DNA for the CDR3: TGTGCCAGCAAACCCCGACAGGGGGCTAACTCGAACACCGGGGAGCTGTTTTTT.

The J gene is TRBJ2-7, the V gene TRBV19; D is ambiguous. Trimming cost V 0 bases and J 2 bases, with 5 bases left between them. Germline values: CDR1 LNHDA, CDR2 SQIVND (reference sequence). This CDR3 contains 13 residues. Here the CDR3 DNA reads TGTGCCAGTAGTATAGAAGTGGCCTACGAGCAGTACTTC. Translated, it gives CASSIEVAYEQYF.

This chain joins TRBV18 and TRBJ2-1, with D hard to call. The CDR3 loop spans 12 amino acids. The germline V gene has CDR1 KGHSH and CDR2 LQKENI. Trimming shortened V by 1 base and J by 5 bases, and 3 bases separated the two germline ends. CDR3 loop: CASSPQDNEQFF. CDR3 nucleotide sequence: TGTGCCAGCTCACCACAGGACAATGAGCAGTTCTTC.

The chain couples TRBV6-5 to TRBJ1-4, with D possibly matching TRBD1 (5 bases). The germline V gene encodes CDR1 MNHEY and CDR2 SVGAGI. Trimming cost V 6 bases and J 5 bases, with 13 bases left between them. This CDR3 is 14 amino acids long. The CDR3 reads CASSQGVLNEKLFF. CDR3 sequence (DNA): TGTGCCAGCAGCCAAGGGGTGTTGAATGAAAAACTGTTTTTT.

CDR3 DNA: TGCGCCAGCAGTGAGCAGGGGGTCTCCGGGGCCAACGTCCTGACTTTC. Its protein product is CASSEQGVSGANVLTF. The chain couples TRBV10-1 to TRBJ2-6; 7 bases are a match to TRBD1. This CDR3 is built from 16 residues. V trimming: 2 bases; J trimming: 4 bases; junction bases outside the gene matches: 5. CDR1 is WNHNN and CDR2 is SYGVQD in the germline V gene (reference sequence).

The rearrangement joins TRBV6-6 to TRBJ1-4; weak D call: TRBD1 (6 bases). The V and J ends lost 2 bases and 4 bases respectively, with 11 bases between them. CDR1 MNHNY and CDR2 SVGAGI come from the germline V gene (reference sequence). The CDR3 has 15 amino acids. Here the CDR3 reads CASSYGGGINEKLFF. In DNA form, the CDR3 reads TGTGCCAGCAGTTACGGAGGGGGGATTAATGAAAAACTGTTTTTT.

The rearrangement links TRBV11-2 to TRBJ1-1, with a tentative D call TRBD1 (5 bases). The CDR3 spans 14 residues. Germline loops: CDR1 SGHAT, CDR2 FQNNGV. V lost 2 bases and J 0 bases, leaving 7 bases between the germline ends. This CDR3 is CASSLSGMNTEAFF. CDR3 bases: TGTGCCAGCAGCTTATCAGGGATGAACACTGAAGCTTTCTTT.

The gene calls are TRBV7-3 and TRBJ1-3; no clear D. The germline CDR1 and CDR2 sequences are SGHTA and FQGTGA. The CDR3 loop spans 17 amino acids. Trimming shortened V by 3 bases and J by 3 bases, and 18 bases separated the two germline ends. The CDR3 DNA is TGTGCCAGCAGCTTTAAATTGGCCAAGGGAAGTGGAAACACCATATATTTT. Amino acid sequence: CASSFKLAKGSGNTIYF.

This chain connects TRBV5-6 to TRBJ1-5; possibly TRBD1 for D (5 bases). CDR1 is SGHDT and CDR2 is YYEEEE in the germline V gene. This CDR3 is 14 amino acids long. The V end was cut by 2 bases, the J end by 5 bases, with 11 bases between. CDR3 DNA: TGTGCCAGCAGCTTAGGGGTTGGGGATCAGCCCCAGCATTTT. As protein: CASSLGVGDQPQHF.

The V call is TRBV10-3, the J call TRBJ2-5; 15 bases are shared with TRBD2. Germline CDR1 is ENHRY and CDR2 is SYGVKD. The V segment lost 0 bases and the J segment 6 bases; nucleotides outside the gene matches: 8. The CDR3 has 18 residues. The CDR3 loop reads CAISESGLAGGTEKTQYF. DNA for the CDR3: TGTGCCATCAGTGAGTCGGGACTAGCGGGGGGCACTGAGAAGACCCAGTACTTC.